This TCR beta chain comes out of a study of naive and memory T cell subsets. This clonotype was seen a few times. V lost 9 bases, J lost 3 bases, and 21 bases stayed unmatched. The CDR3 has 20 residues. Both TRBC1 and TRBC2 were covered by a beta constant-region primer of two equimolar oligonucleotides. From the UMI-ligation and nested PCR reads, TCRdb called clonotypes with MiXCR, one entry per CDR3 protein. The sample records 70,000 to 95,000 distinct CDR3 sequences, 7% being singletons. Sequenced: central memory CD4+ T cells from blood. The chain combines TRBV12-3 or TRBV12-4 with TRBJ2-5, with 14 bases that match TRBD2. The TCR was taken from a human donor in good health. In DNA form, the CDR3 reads TGTGCCAGACCAAACCCCCGGACTAGCGGGGGGAAAAACAAGGAAGAGACCCAGTACTTC. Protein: CARPNPRTSGGKNKEETQYF.